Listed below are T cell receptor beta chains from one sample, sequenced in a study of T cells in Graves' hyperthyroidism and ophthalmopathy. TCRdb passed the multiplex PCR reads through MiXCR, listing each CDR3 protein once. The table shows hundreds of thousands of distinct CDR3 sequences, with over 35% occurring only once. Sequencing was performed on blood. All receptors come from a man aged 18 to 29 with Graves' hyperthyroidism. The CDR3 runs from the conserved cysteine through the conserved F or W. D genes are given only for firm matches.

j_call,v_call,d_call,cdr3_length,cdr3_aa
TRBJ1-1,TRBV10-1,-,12,CASSDMGGEAFF
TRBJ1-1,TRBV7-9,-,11,CASSLVMEAFF
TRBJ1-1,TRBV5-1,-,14,CASQEGWENTEAFF
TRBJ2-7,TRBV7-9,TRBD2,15,CASSGGDSRLYEQYF
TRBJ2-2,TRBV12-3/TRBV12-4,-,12,CAGRGDTGELFF
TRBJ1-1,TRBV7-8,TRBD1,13,CASSSTGYNEAFF
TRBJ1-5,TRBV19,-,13,CASSIETNQPQHF
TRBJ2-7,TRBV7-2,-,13,CASSNRDGHEQYF
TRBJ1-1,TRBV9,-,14,CASSVILGTTEAFF
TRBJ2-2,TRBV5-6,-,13,CASSWGLFGELFF
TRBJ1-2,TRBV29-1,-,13,CSIRDSPYYGYTF
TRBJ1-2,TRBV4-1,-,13,CASSPNLNYGYTF
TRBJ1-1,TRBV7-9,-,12,CAGQLMNTEAFF
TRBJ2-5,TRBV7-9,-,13,CASSLEGVETQYF
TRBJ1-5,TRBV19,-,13,CASPRVSNQPQHF
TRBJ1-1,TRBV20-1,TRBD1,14,CSARVNRGGAEAFF
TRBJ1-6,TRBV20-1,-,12,CSARPRDSPLHF
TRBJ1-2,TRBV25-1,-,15,CASSEGRAASYGYTF
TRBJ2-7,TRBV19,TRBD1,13,CASSIRTGTEQYF
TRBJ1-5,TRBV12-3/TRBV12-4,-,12,CASSSSRWPQHF
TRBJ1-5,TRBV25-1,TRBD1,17,CASSGPPGQGEDQPQHF
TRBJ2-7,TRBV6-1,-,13,CASRPGASYEQYF
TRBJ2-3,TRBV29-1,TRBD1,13,CSVGQGQTDTQYF
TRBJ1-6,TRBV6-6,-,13,CATGFTPISPLHF
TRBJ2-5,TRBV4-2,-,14,CASSQPQSQETQYF
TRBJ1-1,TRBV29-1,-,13,CSIKSGQPGPAFF
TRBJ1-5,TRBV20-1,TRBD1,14,CSARRQGVGQPQHF
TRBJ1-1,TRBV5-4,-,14,CASSSYDRNTEAFF
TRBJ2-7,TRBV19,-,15,CASSPTGNSPYEQYF
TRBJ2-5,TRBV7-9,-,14,CASSFLGTKETQYF
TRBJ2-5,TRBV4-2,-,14,CASSQGSGAETQYF
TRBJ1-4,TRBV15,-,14,CATSRDVGVNQLFF
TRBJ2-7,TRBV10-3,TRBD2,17,CASSPHPGLAGDYEQYF
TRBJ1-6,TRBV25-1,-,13,CASSEIGATALHF
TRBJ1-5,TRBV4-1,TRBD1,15,CASSTGTGRNQPQHF
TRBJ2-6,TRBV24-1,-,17,CATSDSNPSSGANVLTF
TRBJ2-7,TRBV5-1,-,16,CASSLIPDPLTYEQYF
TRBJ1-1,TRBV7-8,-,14,CASSQGAQNTEAFF
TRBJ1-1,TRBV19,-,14,CASSIAGQNTEAFF
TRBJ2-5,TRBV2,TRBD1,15,CASSPSRTGGETQYF
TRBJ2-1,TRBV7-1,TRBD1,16,CASTSDEGTGKNEQFF
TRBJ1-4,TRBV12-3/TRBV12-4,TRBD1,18,CASSFRTGNMTTNEKLFF
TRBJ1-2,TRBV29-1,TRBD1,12,CSRQGQSYGYTF
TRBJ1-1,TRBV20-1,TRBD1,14,CSARTGGANTEAFF
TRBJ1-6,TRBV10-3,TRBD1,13,CATSDRDNSPLHF
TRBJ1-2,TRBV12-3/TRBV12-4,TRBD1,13,CASSDRVVEGYTF
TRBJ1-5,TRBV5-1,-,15,CASSLGGMVNQPQHF
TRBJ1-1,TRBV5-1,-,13,CASTRGGAFEAFF
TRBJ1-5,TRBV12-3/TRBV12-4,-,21,CASSLAQVRGGELGCNQPQHF